Each of the 21 T cell receptor beta chains below was sequenced from the same sample in a study of OX40 agonist ivuxolimab in advanced cancers. The data were produced by immunoSEQ multiplex PCR, yet TCRdb's version contains in-frame clones alone and is incomplete. Of some 80,000 clones detected, more than 75% appear once; the ten largest clones hold approximately 0.54%. The sequenced sample was CD4+ or CD8+ T cells sorted from blood, obtained in a trial of the OX40 agonist ivuxolimab. These receptors came from an adult with an advanced solid tumor such as melanoma, head and neck, liver or kidney cancer.

The chain couples TRBV10-2 to TRBJ1-5, with D perhaps matching TRBD1 (6 bases). Per germline, CDR1 WSHSY and CDR2 SAAADI. V lost 6 bases and J lost 1, with 13 bases in between. There are 15 residues in the CDR3. The CDR3 nucleotides are TGCGCCAGCAGAGTAGGGGGAGGAAGCAATCAGCCCCAGCATTTT. Translating gives CASRVGGGSNQPQHF.

The rearrangement uses TRBV7-9 and TRBJ2-1, with D uncertain. CDR3 size: 17 residues. From germline, CDR1 is SEHNR and CDR2 FQNEAQ (reference sequence). Trimming left V 5 bases short and J 0 bases short, with 17 bases between. CDR3 DNA sequence: TGTGCCAGCAGCATTACTTTAGGACGCAGCTCCTACAATGAGCAGTTCTTC. Encoded protein: CASSITLGRSSYNEQFF.

The sample holds one count of this clone. The chain combines TRBV29-1 with TRBJ1-3; D unresolved. CDR3 size: 15 residues. Germline V gene data show CDR1 as SQVTM and CDR2 as ANQGSEA. V lost 3 bases, J lost 0 bases, and 12 bases lay in between. This CDR3 is CSVDQVSSSGNTIYF. Written as DNA, the CDR3 is TGCAGCGTTGATCAGGTGTCAAGCTCTGGAAACACCATATATTTT.

CDR3 amino acids: CASSPLTGGTDTQYF. The CDR3 region has the DNA TGTGCCAGCTCACCGCTCACGGGAGGCACAGATACGCAGTATTTT. The chain combines TRBV18 with TRBJ2-3; D possibly corresponds to TRBD2 (6 bases). CDR1 and CDR2 from the germline V gene are KGHSH and LQKENI. Trimming stripped 3 bases from V and 1 base from J, with 11 bases between. CDR3 size: 15 residues.

The chain recombines TRBV9 with TRBJ2-5; D might be TRBD1 (6 bases). V gave up 4 bases and J gave up 5 bases, with 18 bases separating them. The CDR3 loop spans 15 amino acids. Germline CDR1 and CDR2: SGDLS and YYNGEE. CDR3 DNA sequence: TGTGCCAGCAGCCTACGGACTGGGGGCCAGGAGACCCAGTACTTC. Protein sequence: CASSLRTGGQETQYF.

The chain combines TRBV10-1 with TRBJ2-5, with 7 bases lining up with TRBD1. Germline loops: CDR1 WNHNN, CDR2 SYGVQD (reference sequence). CDR3 size: 12 residues. After removal of 10 bases from V and 6 bases from J, the junction contained 8 bases not matched to a gene. CDR3 DNA sequence: TGCGCCACCGAAGGGGGCGTGAAGACCCAGTACTTC. Translation gives CATEGGVKTQYF.

This clone was recorded at least ten times. This chain uses TRBV19 with TRBJ2-7; 7 bases map to TRBD1. This CDR3 region has 17 residues. Germline V lookup: CDR1 LNHDA, CDR2 SQIVND (reference sequence). V shed 5 bases and J 3 bases; nucleotides not matched to a gene: 16. CDR3 loop: CASSPKAGTAQHYEQYF. CDR3 DNA sequence: TGTGCCAGTAGTCCAAAGGCTGGGACAGCTCAACACTACGAGCAGTACTTC. The variable domain in full, with the rest retrieved from reference TRBV19 and TRBJ2-7, is DGGITQSPKYLFRKEGQNVTLSCEQNLNHDAMYWYRQDPGQGLRLIYYSQIVNDFQKGDIAEGYSVSREKKESFPLTVTSAQKNPTAFYLCASSPKAGTAQHYEQYFGPGTRLTVT.

This clone was seen once. V is TRBV6-5 and J is TRBJ2-7; 10 positions match TRBD1. J gave up 1 base and V 6 bases, and 3 bases lay outside the gene matches. This CDR3 is 14 amino acids long. Germline CDR1 reads MNHEY; CDR2 reads SVGAGI. CDR3 DNA: TGTGCCAGCAGACCGGACAGGGGGTCCTACGAGCAGTACTTC. Translated, it gives CASRPDRGSYEQYF.

This chain uses TRBV5-1 with TRBJ2-2, with D perhaps TRBD1 (7 bases). There are 16 residues in the CDR3. CDR1 and CDR2 (germline): SGHRS, YFSETQ. The ends were cut back, 4 bases at V and 6 bases at J, with 19 bases in the middle. The CDR3 protein is CASSRIRGTAPGELFF. CDR3 nucleotides: TGCGCCAGCAGCCGTATACGCGGGACAGCCCCCGGGGAGCTGTTTTTT.

In its sample, this clone was seen once. The V gene is TRBV5-1, the J gene TRBJ1-2; the match to TRBD1 covers 11 bases. The length of the CDR3 is 14 residues. V lost 4 bases and J lost 4; bases outside the gene matches: 3. In germline, CDR1 is SGHRS, CDR2 YFSETQ. The chain's CDR3 is CASSPGTGGYGYTF. The CDR3 DNA sequence: TGCGCCAGCAGCCCCGGGACAGGGGGCTATGGCTACACCTTC.

This rearrangement joins TRBV6-5 to TRBJ1-2, with 7 bases lining up with TRBD1. CDR1 is MNHEY, CDR2 SVGAGI, per germline. This CDR3 region has 14 residues. V gave up 4 bases and J gave up 5 bases; unmatched junction bases: 7. This CDR3 is CASSSTGVSYGYTF. The CDR3 bases are TGTGCCAGCAGTTCCACAGGGGTCTCTTATGGCTACACCTTC.

J is TRBJ1-5 and V is TRBV6-4, with D tentatively TRBD1 (6 bases). Germline V gene sequence: CDR1 MRHNA, CDR2 SNTAGT. Trimming removed 1 base at V and 2 bases at J, with 18 bases between. The CDR3 length is 18 residues. The CDR3, as DNA: TGTGCCAGCAGTGACTACCAGGTAGGGGGGCGCGGCAATCAGCCCCAGCATTTT. Residues: CASSDYQVGGRGNQPQHF.

This clone was detected a few times. J is TRBJ1-6 and V is TRBV19; no reliable D call. CDR3 size: 13 residues. V shed 8 bases and J shed 6 bases, with 11 bases lying between them. CDR1 LNHDA and CDR2 SQIVND come from the germline V gene (reference sequence). The CDR3 bases are TGTGCCAGTCGATTAGAGATTAATTCACCCCTCCACTTT. Residues: CASRLEINSPLHF.

The table lists this clone with a few counts. The V gene is TRBV7-2, the J gene TRBJ1-6, with D unclear. Germline CDR1 is SGHTA and CDR2 is FQGNSA. Trimming took 5 bases from V and 9 from J, leaving 11 bases between them. This CDR3 has 13 residues. The CDR3 region is CASSPRTSSPLHF. Written as DNA, the CDR3 is TGTGCCAGCAGCCCCCGGACCAGTTCACCCCTCCACTTT.

V is TRBV7-3 and J is TRBJ2-1; 7 bases are a match to TRBD2. The V gene end was trimmed by 5 bases and the J gene end by 5 bases; junction bases not matched to a gene: 9. The CDR3 extends over 15 amino acids. CDR1 and CDR2 from the germline V gene are SGHTA and FQGTGA. As DNA, the CDR3 is TGTGCCAGCAGCCTGACCGGGACTACCAACAATGAGCAGTTCTTC. Its translation is CASSLTGTTNNEQFF.

The chain employs TRBV7-2 and TRBJ1-3; D is undetermined. This CDR3 region has 13 residues. Trimming left V 5 bases short and J 3 bases short, with 8 bases between. Per germline, CDR1 SGHTA and CDR2 FQGNSA. CDR3: CASSPSSGNTIYF. CDR3 DNA sequence: TGTGCCAGCAGCCCCTCTAGTGGAAACACCATATATTTT.

This chain links TRBV19 with TRBJ2-6; a weak D match, TRBD2 (5 bases). The V and J ends lost 1 base and 3 bases respectively, with 7 bases between them. Germline loops: CDR1 LNHDA, CDR2 SQIVND (reference sequence). CDR3 length equals 15 residues. The CDR3, as DNA: TGTGCCAGTAGTATAGGGGCGGGTGGGGCCAACGTCCTGACTTTC. Protein: CASSIGAGGANVLTF. Drawing the rest from reference TRBV19 and TRBJ2-6, the complete variable domain is DGGITQSPKYLFRKEGQNVTLSCEQNLNHDAMYWYRQDPGQGLRLIYYSQIVNDFQKGDIAEGYSVSREKKESFPLTVTSAQKNPTAFYLCASSIGAGGANVLTFGAGSRLTVL.

The V and J genes are TRBV10-2 and TRBJ2-2; TRBD2 aligns across 12 bases. The germline gives CDR1 WSHSY, CDR2 SAAADI. This CDR3 comprises 18 residues. V dropped 7 bases and J dropped 4; count of bases not matched to a gene: 13. In nucleotides, the CDR3 is TGCGCCAGCATGGAGGAATCGGGACTAGCGGGTAGCACCGGGGAGCTGTTTTTT. It encodes CASMEESGLAGSTGELFF.

The count of this clone is one. The CDR3 region is CASSRRTAPNEKLFF. CDR3 nucleotides: TGTGCCAGCAGCAGGAGGACGGCCCCTAATGAAAAACTGTTTTTT. V gene TRBV5-5 combines with J gene TRBJ1-4, with D unresolved. V was shortened by 4 bases and J by 3 bases, with 13 bases between the two germline ends. Germline V gene sequence: CDR1 SGHKS, CDR2 YYEKEE (reference sequence). This CDR3 region has 15 residues. The full variable domain, in which reference TRBV5-5 and TRBJ1-4 provide the parts outside the CDR3, is DAGVTQSPTHLIKTRGQQVTLRCSPISGHKSVSWYQQVLGQGPQFIFQYYEKEERGRGNFPDRFSARQFPNYSSELNVNALLLGDSALYLCASSRRTAPNEKLFFGSGTQLSVL.

The chain uses TRBV19 and TRBJ1-3; D gene unclear. V was clipped by 1 base and J by 1 base, with 5 bases between them. This CDR3 is 14 amino acids long. CDR1 is LNHDA and CDR2 is SQIVND in the germline V gene (reference sequence). The CDR3, as DNA: TGTGCCAGTAGTATAGGGGTGTCTGGAAACACCATATATTTT. Its translation: CASSIGVSGNTIYF.

The V and J genes are TRBV29-1 and TRBJ2-2; the D call may be TRBD1 or TRBD2 (6 bases each). The germline CDR1 and CDR2 sequences are SQVTM and ANQGSEA. There are 15 residues in the CDR3. V was cut by 6 bases and J by 4 bases, with 18 bases left in between. In DNA form, the CDR3 reads TGCAGCGTCTGGAAGGGGGGAGTAGGCACCGGGGAGCTGTTTTTT. It encodes CSVWKGGVGTGELFF.